The source of this TCR beta chain is a study of cytomegalovirus exposure and HLA in healthy donors. Study-wide findings and caveats: The study designated 160 or so TCR beta chains cytomegalovirus-associated. Later analysis suggested links between common viral pathogens and several top significant clusters. Reportedly, TCR beta sequences accurately predicted HLA-A and HLA-B alleles in most subjects.

Donors in the study were healthy people who gave bone marrow. There are 11 residues in the CDR3. Germline V CDR1 and CDR2: DFQATT, SNEGSKA (reference sequence). About this clone: The antigen is not known.

This PCR relied on a set of 60 Vbeta primers and 13 Jbeta primers. Repertoires were generated with immunoSEQ multiplex PCR, while TCRdb's copy carries only in-frame clones and drops some. Of 190,000 or so clones listed, roughly 80% were seen once; the top ten hold around 1.7%. Material for sequencing was PBMCs. The receptor was isolated from a man aged 45-65 years in good health and CMV-seronegative. The V call is TRBV20-1, the J call TRBJ2-5; 10 bases align to TRBD1. This CDR3 is CSWTGGETQYF. The CDR3 region has the DNA TGCAGCTGGACAGGGGGAGAGACCCAGTACTTC.